These T cell receptor beta chains were read from a single sample in a study of blood T cell repertoires in COVID-19. The repertoire was sequenced with immunoSEQ multiplex PCR; TCRdb's copy has only in-frame clones and lacks some. This sample carries approximately 260,000 clones, approximately 85% of them seen once, and the ten largest clones take 11%. Material for sequencing was peripheral blood. The receptors come from a woman between 65 and 79 years old with acute or convalescent COVID-19. CDR3s include the opening cysteine and the closing phenylalanine or tryptophan. D genes are given only for firm matches. Only part of the rows carry a size: once, few, many, or a class if the clone is expanded.

clone_size: -
j_call: TRBJ2-7
v_call: TRBV30
d_call: TRBD1
cdr3_aa: CAWSVGRQGADEQYF
cdr3_nt: TGTGCCTGGAGTGTCGGGAGACAGGGGGCGGACGAGCAGTACTTC

clone_size: -
j_call: TRBJ2-1
v_call: TRBV6-2/TRBV6-3
d_call: TRBD2
cdr3_aa: CASSWGSGGRSYNEQFF
cdr3_nt: TGTGCCAGCAGTTGGGGTAGCGGGGGGCGCTCCTACAATGAGCAGTTCTTC

clone_size: -
j_call: TRBJ1-6
v_call: TRBV10-3
d_call: -
cdr3_aa: CAISGGEGLRGSPLHF
cdr3_nt: TGTGCCATCAGCGGCGGGGAGGGCCTGCGTGGTTCACCCCTCCACTTT

clone_size: -
j_call: TRBJ1-1
v_call: TRBV6-5
d_call: TRBD1
cdr3_aa: CASSYHRGGKTEAFF
cdr3_nt: TGTGCCAGCAGTTACCACAGGGGGGGGAAGACTGAAGCTTTCTTT

clone_size: -
j_call: TRBJ1-2
v_call: TRBV14
d_call: -
cdr3_aa: CRGEGGEANYGYTF
cdr3_nt: TGTAGAGGGGAGGGCGGTGAGGCTAACTATGGCTACACCTTC

clone_size: -
j_call: TRBJ2-1
v_call: TRBV2
d_call: TRBD1
cdr3_aa: CASTLRGRSSRNEQFF
cdr3_nt: TGTGCCAGCACCCTAAGGGGGCGGTCTTCTCGTAATGAGCAGTTCTTC

clone_size: -
j_call: TRBJ1-1
v_call: TRBV6-6
d_call: TRBD1
cdr3_aa: CASSGQGDTEAFF
cdr3_nt: TGTGCCAGCAGTGGACAGGGGGACACTGAAGCTTTCTTT

clone_size: -
j_call: TRBJ2-5
v_call: TRBV2
d_call: TRBD2
cdr3_aa: CASSEGLAAETQYF
cdr3_nt: TGTGCCAGCAGTGAGGGACTAGCGGCGGAGACCCAGTACTTC

clone_size: -
j_call: TRBJ2-7
v_call: TRBV7-8
d_call: TRBD1
cdr3_aa: CASSATTGVTYEQYF
cdr3_nt: TGTGCCAGCAGCGCCACCACAGGGGTTACCTACGAGCAGTACTTC

clone_size: -
j_call: TRBJ1-4
v_call: TRBV21-1
d_call: -
cdr3_aa: CASSKSWQGKKLFF
cdr3_nt: TGTGCCAGCAGCAAAAGTTGGCAGGGAAAGAAACTGTTTTTT

clone_size: -
j_call: TRBJ1-2
v_call: TRBV2
d_call: TRBD1
cdr3_aa: CASRGQGKGYGYTF
cdr3_nt: TGTGCCAGCAGAGGACAGGGCAAGGGATATGGCTACACCTTC

clone_size: once
j_call: TRBJ1-5
v_call: TRBV20-1
d_call: -
cdr3_aa: CSASRGVGNQPQHF
cdr3_nt: TGCAGTGCTAGTCGCGGGGTTGGCAATCAGCCCCAGCATTTT

clone_size: -
j_call: TRBJ1-1
v_call: TRBV7-8
d_call: -
cdr3_aa: CASSLGGRNTEAFF
cdr3_nt: TGTGCCAGCAGCTTGGGGGGGAGAAACACTGAAGCTTTCTTT

clone_size: -
j_call: TRBJ1-5
v_call: TRBV5-1
d_call: TRBD1
cdr3_aa: CASSSSGGVQPQHF
cdr3_nt: TGCGCCAGCAGCTCCTCAGGGGGCGTCCAGCCCCAGCATTTT

clone_size: -
j_call: TRBJ2-1
v_call: TRBV15
d_call: -
cdr3_aa: CATSRDPDYDEQFF
cdr3_nt: TGTGCCACCAGCAGGGACCCGGACTACGATGAGCAGTTCTTC

clone_size: -
j_call: TRBJ1-2
v_call: TRBV5-6
d_call: -
cdr3_aa: CASSLEDSYGYTF
cdr3_nt: TGTGCCAGCAGCCTAGAGGACAGCTATGGCTACACCTTC

clone_size: few
j_call: TRBJ1-6
v_call: TRBV2
d_call: TRBD1
cdr3_aa: CASSTGQGNSPLHF
cdr3_nt: TGTGCCAGCAGTACTGGACAGGGGAATTCACCCCTCCACTTT

clone_size: -
j_call: TRBJ1-5
v_call: TRBV7-6
d_call: TRBD1
cdr3_aa: CASSYGPGQGGQQQPQHF
cdr3_nt: TGTGCCAGCAGCTACGGGCCTGGACAGGGAGGTCAACAGCAGCCCCAGCATTTT

clone_size: -
j_call: TRBJ2-2
v_call: TRBV5-1
d_call: -
cdr3_aa: CASAGQRANTGELFF
cdr3_nt: TGCGCCAGCGCCGGACAGAGGGCGAACACCGGGGAGCTGTTTTTT

clone_size: -
j_call: TRBJ1-1
v_call: TRBV6-1
d_call: -
cdr3_aa: CASSLREGNTEAFF
cdr3_nt: TGTGCCAGCAGTTTGAGGGAAGGGAACACTGAAGCTTTCTTT

clone_size: once
j_call: TRBJ2-5
v_call: TRBV18
d_call: TRBD1
cdr3_aa: CASSPAGGETQYF
cdr3_nt: TGTGCCAGCTCACCGGCAGGGGGAGAGACCCAGTACTTC

clone_size: few
j_call: TRBJ1-1
v_call: TRBV5-6
d_call: -
cdr3_aa: CASIGARVPRAFF
cdr3_nt: TGTGCCAGTATAGGCGCCCGGGTTCCTCGAGCTTTCTTT

clone_size: -
j_call: TRBJ2-7
v_call: TRBV6-2/TRBV6-3
d_call: -
cdr3_aa: CASSRPSFGVVSYEQYF
cdr3_nt: TGTGCCAGCAGTCGCCCGTCCTTCGGGGTCGTCTCCTACGAGCAGTACTTC

clone_size: -
j_call: TRBJ2-5
v_call: TRBV7-8
d_call: TRBD1
cdr3_aa: CASSLTGTGGRRETQYF
cdr3_nt: TGTGCCAGCAGCTTAACCGGGACAGGGGGCCGGAGGGAGACCCAGTACTTC

clone_size: -
j_call: TRBJ1-2
v_call: TRBV6-5
d_call: TRBD1
cdr3_aa: CASSSGQGPYGYTF
cdr3_nt: TGTGCCAGCAGCTCGGGACAGGGACCTTATGGCTACACCTTC

clone_size: few
j_call: TRBJ2-1
v_call: TRBV19
d_call: TRBD2
cdr3_aa: CASSITSGDLNEQFF
cdr3_nt: TGTGCCAGTAGTATAACTAGCGGGGACTTAAATGAGCAGTTCTTC

clone_size: few
j_call: TRBJ2-1
v_call: TRBV10-3
d_call: TRBD2
cdr3_aa: CALAAGGRSEQFF
cdr3_nt: TGTGCCTTGGCGGCGGGGGGGCGGAGTGAGCAGTTCTTC

clone_size: -
j_call: TRBJ2-1
v_call: TRBV12-5
d_call: TRBD2
cdr3_aa: CASDPSGGEYNEQFF
cdr3_nt: TGTGCTAGTGACCCTAGCGGGGGGGAATACAATGAGCAGTTCTTC

clone_size: -
j_call: TRBJ1-5
v_call: TRBV12-3/TRBV12-4
d_call: -
cdr3_aa: CASSSGQPQHF
cdr3_nt: TGTGCCAGCAGTTCGGGTCAGCCCCAGCATTTT

clone_size: -
j_call: TRBJ2-2
v_call: TRBV6-5
d_call: -
cdr3_aa: CASRSTAPNTGELFF
cdr3_nt: TGTGCCAGCAGATCGACAGCCCCGAACACCGGGGAGCTGTTTTTT

clone_size: -
j_call: TRBJ2-2
v_call: TRBV19
d_call: TRBD2
cdr3_aa: CASSSGGAFTGELFF
cdr3_nt: TGTGCCAGTAGTAGCGGGGGGGCATTCACCGGGGAGCTGTTTTTT

clone_size: -
j_call: TRBJ2-1
v_call: TRBV18
d_call: TRBD2
cdr3_aa: CASSPGTSGHNEQFF
cdr3_nt: TGTGCCAGCTCTCCAGGGACTAGCGGCCACAATGAGCAGTTCTTC

clone_size: -
j_call: TRBJ1-2
v_call: TRBV11-3
d_call: TRBD1
cdr3_aa: CASSYPRTGTGYTF
cdr3_nt: TGTGCCAGCAGCTACCCCCGGACAGGGACTGGCTACACCTTC

clone_size: -
j_call: TRBJ1-5
v_call: TRBV6-5
d_call: -
cdr3_aa: CASRAGSSNQPQHF
cdr3_nt: TGTGCCAGCAGGGCCGGGTCTAGCAATCAGCCCCAGCATTTT

clone_size: few
j_call: TRBJ1-1
v_call: TRBV5-6
d_call: -
cdr3_aa: CASSYDREAFF
cdr3_nt: TGTGCCAGCAGCTATGACAGGGAAGCTTTCTTT

clone_size: -
j_call: TRBJ1-1
v_call: TRBV6-5
d_call: TRBD1
cdr3_aa: CASSYLPGGNTEAFF
cdr3_nt: TGTGCCAGCAGTTACCTTCCAGGGGGAAACACTGAAGCTTTCTTT

clone_size: -
j_call: TRBJ2-1
v_call: TRBV7-9
d_call: TRBD2
cdr3_aa: CASTRELIGTRYYNEQFF
cdr3_nt: TGTGCCAGCACCCGTGAACTAATCGGGACTAGGTACTACAATGAGCAGTTCTTC

clone_size: few
j_call: TRBJ2-2
v_call: TRBV18
d_call: -
cdr3_aa: CASSPRPNTGELFF
cdr3_nt: TGTGCCAGCTCACCACGGCCGAACACCGGGGAGCTGTTTTTT

clone_size: -
j_call: TRBJ2-7
v_call: TRBV6-5
d_call: TRBD1
cdr3_aa: CASSLDRAYYEQYF
cdr3_nt: TGTGCCAGCAGTCTGGACAGGGCTTACTACGAGCAGTACTTC

clone_size: few
j_call: TRBJ1-5
v_call: TRBV3-1/TRBV3-2
d_call: -
cdr3_aa: CASSFGGSQPQHF
cdr3_nt: TGTGCCAGCAGCTTCGGGGGAAGTCAGCCCCAGCATTTT

clone_size: -
j_call: TRBJ2-7
v_call: TRBV18
d_call: TRBD1
cdr3_aa: CASSSRGQGHYEQYF
cdr3_nt: TGTGCCAGCTCATCTCGGGGACAGGGACACTACGAGCAGTACTTC

clone_size: -
j_call: TRBJ1-5
v_call: TRBV30
d_call: -
cdr3_aa: CAFSLTGLRQPQHF
cdr3_nt: TGTGCCTTTTCCTTGACAGGTCTTAGGCAGCCCCAGCATTTT

clone_size: -
j_call: TRBJ1-5
v_call: TRBV19
d_call: -
cdr3_aa: CASSQGTAQHF
cdr3_nt: TGTGCCAGTAGCCAGGGGACGGCCCAGCATTTT